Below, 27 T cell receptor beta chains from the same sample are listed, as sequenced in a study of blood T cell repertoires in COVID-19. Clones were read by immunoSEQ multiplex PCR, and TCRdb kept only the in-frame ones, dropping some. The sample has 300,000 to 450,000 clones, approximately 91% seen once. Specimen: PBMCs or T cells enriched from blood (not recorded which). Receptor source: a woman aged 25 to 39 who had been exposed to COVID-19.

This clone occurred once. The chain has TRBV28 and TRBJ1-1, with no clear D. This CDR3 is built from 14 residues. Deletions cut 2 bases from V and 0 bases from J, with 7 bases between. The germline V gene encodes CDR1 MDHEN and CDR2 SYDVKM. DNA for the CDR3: TGTGCCAGCAGTTTACCCTTAATGAACACTGAAGCTTTCTTT. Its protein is CASSLPLMNTEAFF.

CDR3 coding DNA: TGTGCCAGCAGTGAATGGGACAGGGGCCACGAGCAGTACTTC. Translating gives CASSEWDRGHEQYF. The gene calls are TRBV6-1 and TRBJ2-7; 10 nucleotides line up with TRBD1. The germline V gene has CDR1 MNHNS and CDR2 SASEGT. The V gene end was trimmed by 2 bases and the J gene end by 5 bases; junction bases not matched to a gene: 3. The CDR3 spans 14 residues.

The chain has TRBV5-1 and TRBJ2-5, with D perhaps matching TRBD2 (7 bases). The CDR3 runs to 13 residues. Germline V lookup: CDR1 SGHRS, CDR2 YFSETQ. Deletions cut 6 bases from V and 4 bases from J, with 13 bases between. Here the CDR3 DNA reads TGCGCCAGCATCGGGGGGCGCGGAGAGACCCAGTACTTC. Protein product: CASIGGRGETQYF.

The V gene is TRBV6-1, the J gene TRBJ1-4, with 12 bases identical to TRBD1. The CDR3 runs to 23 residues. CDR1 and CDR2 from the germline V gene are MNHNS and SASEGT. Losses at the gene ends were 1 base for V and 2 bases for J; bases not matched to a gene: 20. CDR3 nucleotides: TGTGCCAGCAGTGAAGACAACTTCCACCGGGACAGGGGGCGTATAGGTACTAATGAAAAACTGTTTTTT. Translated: CASSEDNFHRDRGRIGTNEKLFF.

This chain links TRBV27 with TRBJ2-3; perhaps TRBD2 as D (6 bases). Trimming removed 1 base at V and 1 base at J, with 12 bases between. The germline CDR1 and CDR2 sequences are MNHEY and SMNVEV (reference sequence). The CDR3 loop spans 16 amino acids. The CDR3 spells CASSLLNTGGTDTQYF. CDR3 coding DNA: TGTGCCAGCAGTTTATTGAATACGGGGGGCACAGATACGCAGTATTTT.

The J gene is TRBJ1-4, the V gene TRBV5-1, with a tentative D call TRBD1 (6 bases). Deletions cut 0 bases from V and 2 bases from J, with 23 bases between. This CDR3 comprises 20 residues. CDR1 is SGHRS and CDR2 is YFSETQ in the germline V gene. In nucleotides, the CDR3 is TGCGCCAGCAGCTTGGCCTTGTTGACAGGCCAAAGGGGGACTAATGAAAAACTGTTTTTT. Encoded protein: CASSLALLTGQRGTNEKLFF.

The CDR3 loop reads CASSDKADRGWEKLFF. DNA for the CDR3: TGTGCCAGCAGTGATAAGGCTGACAGGGGGTGGGAAAAACTGTTTTTT. This chain joins TRBV2 and TRBJ1-4, with 9 bases lining up with TRBD1. The CDR3 runs 16 residues. J gave up 8 bases and V 3 bases, and 10 bases lay outside the gene matches. Germline loops: CDR1 SNHLY, CDR2 FYNNEI.

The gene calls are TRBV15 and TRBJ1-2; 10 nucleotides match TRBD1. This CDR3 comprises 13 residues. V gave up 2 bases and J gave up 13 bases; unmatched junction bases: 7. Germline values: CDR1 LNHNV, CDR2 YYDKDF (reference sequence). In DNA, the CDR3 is TGTGCCACCAGCAGACCGGGACAGGGGCTGTGCACCTTC. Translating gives CATSRPGQGLCTF.

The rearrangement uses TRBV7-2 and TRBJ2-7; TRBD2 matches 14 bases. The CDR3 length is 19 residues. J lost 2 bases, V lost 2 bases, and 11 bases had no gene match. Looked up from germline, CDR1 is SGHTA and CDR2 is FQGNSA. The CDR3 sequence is CASSLRTAQTSGRAYEQYF. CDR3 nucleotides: TGTGCCAGCAGCTTACGCACAGCCCAGACTAGCGGGAGGGCCTACGAGCAGTACTTC.

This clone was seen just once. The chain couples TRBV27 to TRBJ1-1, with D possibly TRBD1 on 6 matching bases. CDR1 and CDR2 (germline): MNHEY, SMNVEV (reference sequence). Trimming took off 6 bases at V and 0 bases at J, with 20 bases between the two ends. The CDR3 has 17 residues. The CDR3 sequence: CASSRLRPGQVNTEAFF. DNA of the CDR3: TGTGCCAGCAGCAGATTACGACCGGGACAAGTGAACACTGAAGCTTTCTTT.

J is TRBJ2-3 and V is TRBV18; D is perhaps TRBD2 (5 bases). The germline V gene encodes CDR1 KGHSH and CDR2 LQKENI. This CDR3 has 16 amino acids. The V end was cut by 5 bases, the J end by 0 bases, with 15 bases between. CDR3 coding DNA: TGTGCCAGCTCAGTTTACACCGGGATTAGCACAGATACGCAGTATTTT. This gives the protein CASSVYTGISTDTQYF.

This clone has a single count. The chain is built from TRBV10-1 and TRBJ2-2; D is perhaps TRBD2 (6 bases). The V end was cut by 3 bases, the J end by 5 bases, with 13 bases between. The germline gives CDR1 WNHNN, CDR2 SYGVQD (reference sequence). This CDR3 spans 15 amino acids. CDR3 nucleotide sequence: TGCGCCAGCAGTGACCAAGCGGAGGGGACCGGGGAGCTGTTTTTT. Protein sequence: CASSDQAEGTGELFF.

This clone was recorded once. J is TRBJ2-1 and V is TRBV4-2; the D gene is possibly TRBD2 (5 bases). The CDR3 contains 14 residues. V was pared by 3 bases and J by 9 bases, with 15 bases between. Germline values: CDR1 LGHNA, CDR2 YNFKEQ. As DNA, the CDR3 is TGTGCCAGCAGCCAGGGCCGGGGTGTGGGTGAGCAGTTCTTC. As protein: CASSQGRGVGEQFF.

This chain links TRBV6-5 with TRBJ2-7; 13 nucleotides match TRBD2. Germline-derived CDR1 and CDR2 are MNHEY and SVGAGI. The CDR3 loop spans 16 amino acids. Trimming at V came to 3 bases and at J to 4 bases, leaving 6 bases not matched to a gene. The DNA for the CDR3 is TGTGCCAGCAGTTATTCCGGGACTAGCGGGACGTACGAGCAGTACTTC. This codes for CASSYSGTSGTYEQYF.

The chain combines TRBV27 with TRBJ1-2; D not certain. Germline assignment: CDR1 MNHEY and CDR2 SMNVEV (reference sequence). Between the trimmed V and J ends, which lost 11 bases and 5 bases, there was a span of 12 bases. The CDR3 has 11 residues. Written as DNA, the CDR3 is TGTGCCGTACTGACGGAGTATGGCTACACCTTC. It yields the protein CAVLTEYGYTF.

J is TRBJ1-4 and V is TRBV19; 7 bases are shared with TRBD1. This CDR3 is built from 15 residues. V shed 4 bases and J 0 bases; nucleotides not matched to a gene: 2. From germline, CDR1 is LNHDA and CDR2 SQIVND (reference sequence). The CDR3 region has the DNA TGTGCCAGTAGTACGGGACAGCCAACTAATGAAAAACTGTTTTTT. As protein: CASSTGQPTNEKLFF.

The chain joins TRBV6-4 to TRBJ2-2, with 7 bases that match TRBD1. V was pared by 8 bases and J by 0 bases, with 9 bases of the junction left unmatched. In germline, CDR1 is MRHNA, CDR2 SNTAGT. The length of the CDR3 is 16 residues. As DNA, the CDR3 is TGTGCCAGCCGCCTCCTAGGGGGCTCGAACACCGGGGAGCTGTTTTTT. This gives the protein CASRLLGGSNTGELFF.

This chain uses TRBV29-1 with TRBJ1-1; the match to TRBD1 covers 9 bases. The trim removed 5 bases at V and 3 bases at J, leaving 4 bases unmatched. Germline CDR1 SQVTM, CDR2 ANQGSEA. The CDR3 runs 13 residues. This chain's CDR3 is CSVHRDRDTEAFF. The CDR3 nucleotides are TGCAGCGTTCACCGGGACAGGGACACTGAAGCTTTCTTT.

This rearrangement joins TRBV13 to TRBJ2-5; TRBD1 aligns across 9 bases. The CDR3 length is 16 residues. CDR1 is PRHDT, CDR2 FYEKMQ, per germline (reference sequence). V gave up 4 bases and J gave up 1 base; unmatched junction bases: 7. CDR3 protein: CASSSPWTGVQETQYF. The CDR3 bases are TGTGCCAGCAGCTCCCCTTGGACAGGGGTCCAAGAGACCCAGTACTTC. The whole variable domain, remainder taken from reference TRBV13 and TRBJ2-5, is AAGVIQSPRHLIKEKRETATLKCYPIPRHDTVYWYQQGPGQDPQFLISFYEKMQSDKGSIPDRFSAQQFSDYHSELNMSSLELGDSALYFCASSSPWTGVQETQYFGPGTRLLVL.

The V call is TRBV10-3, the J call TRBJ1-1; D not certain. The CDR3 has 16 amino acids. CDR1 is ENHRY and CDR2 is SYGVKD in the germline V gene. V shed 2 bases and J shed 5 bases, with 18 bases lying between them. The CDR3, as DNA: TGTGCCATCAGTGAGCCAACCCTTAAACTGGTGACTGAAGCTTTCTTT. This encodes CAISEPTLKLVTEAFF.

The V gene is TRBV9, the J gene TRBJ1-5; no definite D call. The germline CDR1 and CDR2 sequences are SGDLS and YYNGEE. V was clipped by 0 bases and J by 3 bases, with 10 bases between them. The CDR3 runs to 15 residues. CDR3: CASSVDERSNQPQHF. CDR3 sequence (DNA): TGTGCCAGCAGCGTAGACGAGCGTTCCAATCAGCCCCAGCATTTT.

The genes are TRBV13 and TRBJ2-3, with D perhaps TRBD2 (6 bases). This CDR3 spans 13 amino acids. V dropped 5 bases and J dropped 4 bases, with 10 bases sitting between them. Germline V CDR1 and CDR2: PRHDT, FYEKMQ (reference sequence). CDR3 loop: CASSPRLADTQYF. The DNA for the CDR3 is TGTGCCAGCAGCCCCCGACTAGCAGATACGCAGTATTTT.

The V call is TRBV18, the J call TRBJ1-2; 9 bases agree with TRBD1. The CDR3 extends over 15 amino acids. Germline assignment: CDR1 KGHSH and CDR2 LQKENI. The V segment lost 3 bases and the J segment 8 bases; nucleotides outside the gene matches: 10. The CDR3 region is CASSPPDRGSGGYTF. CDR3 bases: TGTGCCAGCTCACCCCCCGACAGGGGGTCGGGCGGCTACACCTTC.

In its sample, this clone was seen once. The CDR3 reads CATNLGTPSNYGYTF. CDR3 in DNA: TGTGCCACCAACTTGGGGACACCATCTAACTATGGCTACACCTTC. This chain links TRBV19 with TRBJ1-2; tentatively, D is TRBD1 (6 bases). The CDR3 is made up of 15 amino acids. V gave up 10 bases and J gave up 0 bases, with 18 bases separating them. The germline V gene has CDR1 LNHDA and CDR2 SQIVND (reference sequence).

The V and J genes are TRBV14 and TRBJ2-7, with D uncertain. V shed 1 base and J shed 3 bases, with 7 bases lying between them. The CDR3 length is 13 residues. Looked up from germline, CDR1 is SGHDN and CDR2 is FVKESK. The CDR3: CASSQVPYYEQYF. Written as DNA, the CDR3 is TGTGCCAGCAGCCAAGTCCCCTACTACGAGCAGTACTTC.

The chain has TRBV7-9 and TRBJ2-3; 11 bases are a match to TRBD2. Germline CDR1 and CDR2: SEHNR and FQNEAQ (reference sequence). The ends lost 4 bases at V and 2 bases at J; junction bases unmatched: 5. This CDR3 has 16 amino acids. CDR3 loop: CASSSGTSGYTDTQYF. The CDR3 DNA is TGTGCCAGCAGCTCCGGGACTAGCGGATACACAGATACGCAGTATTTT.

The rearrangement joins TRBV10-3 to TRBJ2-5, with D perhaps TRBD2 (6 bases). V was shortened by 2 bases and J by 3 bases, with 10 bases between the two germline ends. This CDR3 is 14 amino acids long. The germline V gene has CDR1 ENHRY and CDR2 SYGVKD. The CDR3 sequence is CAISEETREETQYF. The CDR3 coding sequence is TGTGCCATCAGTGAGGAGACTAGAGAAGAGACCCAGTACTTC.